These 20 T cell receptor beta chains were sequenced from one sample in a study of post-analysis software for immune sequencing data. Whole-study findings and limits: TRBV segments more frequent in patients than in controls numbered about 5 and included TRBV5-6, TRBV5-1 and TRBV20-1.

Incorporated into the TCR beta cDNA libraries were unique molecular identifiers, which served to reduce PCR and sequencing biases. TCRdb called the PCR reads again in MiXCR, with one record for every CDR3 protein. The table includes under 200,000 distinct CDR3 sequences, 25% to 35% detected once. These receptors are not linked to any known antigen. Sequenced material: blood. These receptors all come from a girl aged 2-17 years with multiple sclerosis.

This clonotype came up many times. The chain couples TRBV6-2 or TRBV6-3 to TRBJ2-7; 9 bases are a match to TRBD1. Trimming took 8 bases from V and 5 from J; bases not matched to a gene: 4. Per germline, CDR1 MNHEY and CDR2 SVGEGT. This CDR3 region has 12 residues. Written as DNA, the CDR3 is TGTGCCAGCCGGGACAGGGTCAACGAGCAGTACTTC. Translation gives CASRDRVNEQYF.

The sample holds many counts of this clonotype. The genes are TRBV20-1 and TRBJ2-7; 10 bases agree with TRBD2. Trimming removed 3 bases from V and 2 bases from J; junction bases left unmatched: 4. Germline CDR1 is DFQATT and CDR2 is SNEGSKA (reference sequence). This CDR3 spans 14 amino acids. This CDR3 reads CSASSLAGAYEQYF. The DNA for the CDR3 is TGCAGTGCTAGTAGTCTAGCGGGAGCCTACGAGCAGTACTTC.

This clonotype has a count of ten or more. This chain links TRBV7-9 with TRBJ2-7; D remains ambiguous. The CDR3 spans 13 residues. V shed 1 base and J shed 3 bases, with 7 bases lying between them. The V gene's germline CDR1 is SEHNR and CDR2 FQNEAQ (reference sequence). Here the CDR3 reads CASSLGDGYEQYF. CDR3 sequence (DNA): TGTGCCAGCAGCTTAGGAGACGGCTACGAGCAGTACTTC.

V usage is TRBV20-1 and J usage is TRBJ2-7; 8 nucleotides match TRBD2. The germline V gene has CDR1 DFQATT and CDR2 SNEGSKA (reference sequence). J was trimmed by 4 bases and V by 6 bases; bases with no gene match: 11. The CDR3 loop spans 14 amino acids. CDR3 nucleotides: TGCAGTGCCCCCTGGAGCGGGAGTAGGTACGAGCAGTACTTC. Translation: CSAPWSGSRYEQYF.

This clonotype was seen a few times. The V and J genes are TRBV5-1 and TRBJ1-1; perhaps TRBD1 as D (5 bases). The CDR3 spans 14 residues. In germline, CDR1 is SGHRS, CDR2 YFSETQ. The V and J ends lost 5 bases and 0 bases respectively, with 11 bases between them. As DNA, the CDR3 is TGCGCCAGCAGGCGAGACAGTATGAACACTGAAGCTTTCTTT. It translates to CASRRDSMNTEAFF. The full variable domain, rest sourced from reference TRBV5-1 and TRBJ1-1, is KAGVTQTPRYLIKTRGQQVTLSCSPISGHRSVSWYQQTPGQGLQFLFEYFSETQRNKGNFPGRFSGRQFSNSRSEMNVSTLELGDSALYLCASRRDSMNTEAFFGQGTRLTVV.

About this clonotype: This clone may be a read error of a much larger clone one base away. The chain is built from TRBV10-3 and TRBJ2-7; no firm D call. This CDR3 is built from 13 residues. The germline gives CDR1 ENHRY, CDR2 SYGVKD. The CDR3 region has the DNA TGTGCCAACAGTGACAAGGGTTCCTACGAGCAGTACTTC. It translates to CANSDKGSYEQYF.

The V call is TRBV5-1, the J call TRBJ2-3, with D hard to call. Trimming left V 0 bases short and J 0 bases short, with 11 bases between. The germline V gene encodes CDR1 SGHRS and CDR2 YFSETQ. The CDR3 extends over 16 amino acids. CDR3 DNA: TGCGCCAGCAGCTTGGCAGACTTCACTAGCACAGATACGCAGTATTTT. This encodes CASSLADFTSTDTQYF.

This clonotype occurred a few times. The chain is built from TRBV20-1 and TRBJ2-7; D is possibly TRBD1 or TRBD2 (5 bases each). The CDR3 loop spans 13 amino acids. Germline CDR1 DFQATT, CDR2 SNEGSKA (reference sequence). Between the trimmed V and J ends, which lost 2 bases and 3 bases, there was a span of 11 bases. The CDR3 here is CSARNGTRYEQYF. The CDR3 bases are TGCAGTGCTAGAAACGGGACCCGCTACGAGCAGTACTTC.

This clonotype has at least ten counts. This sequence joins TRBV5-1 and TRBJ1-2; tentative D call: TRBD1 (5 bases). The CDR3 sequence is 14 residues long. The V and J ends lost 6 bases and 8 bases respectively, with 20 bases between them. Per germline, CDR1 SGHRS and CDR2 YFSETQ. CDR3 residues: CASNANVGRAGYTF. The CDR3 coding sequence is TGCGCCAGCAACGCAAACGTGGGGCGCGCCGGCTACACCTTC.

The V and J genes are TRBV3-1 and TRBJ2-3; D assignment may be TRBD1 or TRBD2 (5 bases each). This CDR3 is built from 15 residues. Per the germline V gene, CDR1 is LGHDT and CDR2 is YNNKEL (reference sequence). Trimming took 5 bases from V and 1 from J, leaving 13 bases between them. This CDR3 is CASSGWGSGTDTQYF. CDR3 in DNA: TGTGCCAGCAGCGGTTGGGGGTCGGGCACAGATACGCAGTATTTT.

This clonotype has a handful of counts. The CDR3 nucleotides are TGTGCCAGCAGCCCCGGACTAGCGGGGGGAAGCACAGATACGCAGTATTTT. Protein product: CASSPGLAGGSTDTQYF. This rearrangement joins TRBV7-3 to TRBJ2-3; TRBD2 matches 14 bases. V dropped 5 bases and J dropped 0; count of bases not matched to a gene: 4. CDR1 SGHTA and CDR2 FQGTGA come from the germline V gene. The CDR3 has 17 amino acids.

To note about this clonotype: A much larger clone differs from this one at a single base, so this may be a read error. The V and J genes are TRBV29-1 and TRBJ2-6; 8 nucleotides agree with TRBD1. Germline CDR1 and CDR2: SQVTM and ANQGSEA. This CDR3 is 16 amino acids long. The CDR3 nucleotides are TGCAGCGTCGTACCCGGGACAGGCTCTGGGGCCAACGTCCGGACTTTC. Protein sequence: CSVVPGTGSGANVRTF.

This clonotype was found many times. CDR3 amino acids: CASSYSGGTANEKLFF. The CDR3 coding sequence is TGTGCCAGCAGTTACTCCGGCGGGACAGCTAATGAAAAACTGTTTTTT. The J gene is TRBJ1-4, the V gene TRBV6-6; 7 positions agree with TRBD1. V shed 0 bases and J 3 bases; nucleotides not matched to a gene: 4. The CDR3 has 16 amino acids. Germline V gene data show CDR1 as MNHNY and CDR2 as SVGAGI (reference sequence).

This clonotype was detected only a few times. The chain has TRBV28 and TRBJ2-6; D perhaps matches TRBD2 (6 bases). CDR1 is MDHEN, CDR2 SYDVKM, per germline. Trimming pared 5 bases from V and 0 bases from J, leaving 26 bases between. This CDR3 has 21 amino acids. CDR3 sequence: CASSPGGFSPTNRSGANVLTF. CDR3 nucleotides: TGTGCCAGCAGTCCTGGGGGGTTCTCCCCGACGAACCGCTCTGGGGCCAACGTCCTGACTTTC.

Concerning this clonotype: This sequence may be a read error, since a much larger clone differs from it by one base. V and J are TRBV12-3 or TRBV12-4 and TRBJ2-3; possibly TRBD1 for D (6 bases). This CDR3 comprises 16 residues. The CDR3 DNA sequence: TGTGCCAGCAACACTAGAGGTACAGGGACCACAGATGCGCAGTATTTT. This encodes CASNTRGTGTTDAQYF.

This clonotype came up a few times. The J gene is TRBJ2-1, the V gene TRBV28; TRBD2 agrees at 7 bases. From germline, CDR1 is MDHEN and CDR2 SYDVKM. This CDR3 spans 15 amino acids. J was trimmed by 7 bases and V by 3 bases; bases with no gene match: 9. As DNA, the CDR3 is TGTGCCAGCAGTTTTTTGGGCGGGAGAGGGAATGAGCAGTTCTTC. As protein: CASSFLGGRGNEQFF. The variable domain in full, with the rest retrieved from reference TRBV28 and TRBJ2-1, is DVKVTQSSRYLVKRTGEKVFLECVQDMDHENMFWYRQDPGLGLRLIYFSYDVKMKEKGDIPEGYSVSREKKERFSLILESASTNQTSMYLCASSFLGGRGNEQFFGPGTRLTVL.

The chain recombines TRBV20-1 with TRBJ2-5; 10 nucleotides line up with TRBD1. The CDR3 is 14 residues long. V lost 6 bases to trimming and J lost 3 bases; unmatched junction nucleotides: 7. In germline, CDR1 is DFQATT, CDR2 SNEGSKA (reference sequence). In nucleotides, the CDR3 is TGCAGTGCCAGAAGACAGGGGGCGGAAGAGACCCAGTACTTC. Protein: CSARRQGAEETQYF.

A few counts support this clonotype. The V and J genes are TRBV29-1 and TRBJ2-7; D might be TRBD1 or TRBD2, each matching 5 bases. Trimming shortened V by 4 bases and J by 3 bases, and 16 bases separated the two germline ends. The length of the CDR3 is 14 residues. The germline V gene has CDR1 SQVTM and CDR2 ANQGSEA. The CDR3 nucleotides are TGCAGCGTTGCGGGGTCAGGGACCTACTACGAGCAGTACTTC. It codes for CSVAGSGTYYEQYF.

This clonotype was detected only a few times. This chain joins TRBV2 and TRBJ1-1, with D possibly being TRBD1 (5 bases). CDR3 length: 14 residues. V lost 6 bases to trimming and J lost 4 bases, with 15 bases between them. Germline lookup yields CDR1 SNHLY and CDR2 FYNNEI. CDR3 sequence (DNA): TGTGCCAGCAGAGAGGGGTATATGAGCACTGAAGCTTTCTTT. Translation gives CASREGYMSTEAFF.

This clonotype was picked up many times. This chain joins TRBV10-3 and TRBJ2-7; no clear D gene. The CDR3 extends over 14 amino acids. V lost 7 bases to trimming and J lost 2 bases, with 15 bases between them. Germline-derived CDR1 and CDR2 are ENHRY and SYGVKD. The CDR3 loop reads CAIKWSLTTYEQYF. The CDR3 DNA is TGTGCCATCAAATGGTCCCTAACTACCTACGAGCAGTACTTC.